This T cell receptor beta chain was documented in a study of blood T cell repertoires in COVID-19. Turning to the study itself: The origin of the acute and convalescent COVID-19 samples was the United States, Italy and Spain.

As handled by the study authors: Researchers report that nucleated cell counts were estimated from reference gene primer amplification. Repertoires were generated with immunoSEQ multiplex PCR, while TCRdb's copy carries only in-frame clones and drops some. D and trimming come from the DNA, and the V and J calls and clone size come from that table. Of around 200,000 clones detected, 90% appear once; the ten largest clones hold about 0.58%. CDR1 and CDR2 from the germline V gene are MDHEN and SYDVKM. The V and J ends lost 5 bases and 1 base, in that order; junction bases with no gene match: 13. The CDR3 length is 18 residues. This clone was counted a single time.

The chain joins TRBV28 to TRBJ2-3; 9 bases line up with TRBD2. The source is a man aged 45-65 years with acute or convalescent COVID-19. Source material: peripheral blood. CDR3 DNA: TGTGCCAGCAGTATCGTTAGCGGGGGACTACGGGGCACAGATACGCAGTATTTT. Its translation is CASSIVSGGLRGTDTQYF.